Below, one T cell receptor (beta chain) is given with its context. Assay used: immunoSEQ multiplex PCR; TCRdb lists only in-frame clones, some missing. The table includes just over 2,000,000 clones, over 85% detected once. The sample comes from a study of shared clonotypes between healthy human individuals. Study context: Each donor's CD4 naive and CD4 memory cells filled three plates apiece, CD8 naive two, and CD8 memory one.

V lost 5 bases, J lost 3 bases, and 14 bases lay in between. The CDR3 contains 14 residues. Germline CDR1 SEHNR, CDR2 FQNEAQ (reference sequence). CD45RO negativity and positive selection for CCR7 defined naive CD8 cells, a population that excluded terminally differentiated effector memory CD45RA+ cells. The chain recombines TRBV7-9 with TRBJ2-7, with unresolved D. The receptor comes from a man aged 18 to 29 in good health. Input material: naive CD8+ T cells sorted from blood. The CDR3 here is CASSHPHNHYEQYF. The DNA for the CDR3 is TGTGCCAGCAGCCACCCCCATAATCACTACGAGCAGTACTTC. Supplemented by reference TRBV7-9 and TRBJ2-7, the full variable domain reads DTGVSQNPRHKITKRGQNVTFRCDPISEHNRLYWYRQTLGQGPEFLTYFQNEAQLEKSRLLSDRFSAERPKGSFSTLEIQRTEQGDSAMYLCASSHPHNHYEQYFGPGTRLTVT.